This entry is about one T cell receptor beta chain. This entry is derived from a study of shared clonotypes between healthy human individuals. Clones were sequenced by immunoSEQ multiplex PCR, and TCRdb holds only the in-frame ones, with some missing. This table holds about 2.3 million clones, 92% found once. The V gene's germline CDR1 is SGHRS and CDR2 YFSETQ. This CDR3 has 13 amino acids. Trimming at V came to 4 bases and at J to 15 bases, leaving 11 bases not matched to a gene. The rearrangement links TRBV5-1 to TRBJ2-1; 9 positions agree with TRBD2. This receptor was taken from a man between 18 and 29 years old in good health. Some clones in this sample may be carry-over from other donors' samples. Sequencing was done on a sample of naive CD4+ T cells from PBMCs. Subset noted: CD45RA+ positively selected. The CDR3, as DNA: TGCGCCAGCAGCACGGGACTAGCAGAAAAGGGGTTCTTC. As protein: CASSTGLAEKGFF.